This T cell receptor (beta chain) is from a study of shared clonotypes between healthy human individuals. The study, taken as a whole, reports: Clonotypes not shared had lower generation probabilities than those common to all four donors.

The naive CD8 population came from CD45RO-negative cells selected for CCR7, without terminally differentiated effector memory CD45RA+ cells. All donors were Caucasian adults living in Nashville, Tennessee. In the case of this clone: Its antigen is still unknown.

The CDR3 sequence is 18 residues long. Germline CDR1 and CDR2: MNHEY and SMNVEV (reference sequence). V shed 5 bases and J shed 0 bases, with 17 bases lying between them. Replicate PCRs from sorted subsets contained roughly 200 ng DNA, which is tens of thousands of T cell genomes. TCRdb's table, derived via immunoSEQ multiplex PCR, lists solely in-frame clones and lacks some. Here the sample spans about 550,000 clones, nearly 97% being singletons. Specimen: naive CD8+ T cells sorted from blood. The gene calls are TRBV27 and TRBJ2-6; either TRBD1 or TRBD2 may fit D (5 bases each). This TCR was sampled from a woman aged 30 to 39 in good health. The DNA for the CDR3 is TGTGCCAGCAGTCCCGGGACGGGGATACCCTCTGGGGCCAACGTCCTGACTTTC. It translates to CASSPGTGIPSGANVLTF.